This is a list of T cell receptor beta chains from one sample in a study of blood T cell repertoires in COVID-19. Repertoires were generated with immunoSEQ multiplex PCR, while TCRdb's copy carries only in-frame clones and drops some. Among around 140,000 clones listed, about 87% were seen once. Sequenced: peripheral blood. The receptors shown here come from a man aged 55 to 70 with active or convalescent COVID-19. Both conserved end residues are part of each CDR3. The order of the fields is clone size, D gene, J gene, V gene, CDR3 DNA, CDR3 protein. D genes are given only for firm matches. Size values are once, few and many counts, or a class for expanded clones, and some rows have none.

abundance: -; d_gene: TRBD2; j_gene: TRBJ2-3; v_gene: TRBV27; CDR3nt: TGTGCCAGCAGTAGCCGGGGGGGGGCGAAACCAGATACGCAGTATTTT; CDR3aa: CASSSRGGAKPDTQYF
abundance: -; d_gene: -; j_gene: TRBJ2-7; v_gene: TRBV6-6; CDR3nt: TGTGCCAGCAGTTACGGCAGGGGTGGCTACGAGCAGTACTTC; CDR3aa: CASSYGRGGYEQYF
abundance: -; d_gene: TRBD1; j_gene: TRBJ1-4; v_gene: TRBV5-1; CDR3nt: TGCGCCAGCAGCTTGGTTGCAGGGGGCAAGCAGGAAAAACTGTTTTTT; CDR3aa: CASSLVAGGKQEKLFF
abundance: -; d_gene: TRBD2; j_gene: TRBJ2-1; v_gene: TRBV9; CDR3nt: TGTGCCAGCAGCGTCCTGCCTAGCGGAAGCTCCTACAATGAGCAGTTCTTC; CDR3aa: CASSVLPSGSSYNEQFF
abundance: -; d_gene: -; j_gene: TRBJ1-5; v_gene: TRBV28; CDR3nt: TGTGCCAGCAGACCCCGGGGAGGGGTTGGGAATCAGCCCCAGCATTTT; CDR3aa: CASRPRGGVGNQPQHF
abundance: -; d_gene: -; j_gene: TRBJ2-1; v_gene: TRBV11-3; CDR3nt: TGTGCCAGCAGCTTAGAAAACCACGGGAGCTCCTACAATGAGCAGTTCTTC; CDR3aa: CASSLENHGSSYNEQFF
abundance: -; d_gene: -; j_gene: TRBJ2-7; v_gene: TRBV5-8; CDR3nt: TGTGCCACCGAGACCAGGAACACCTACGAGCAGTACTTC; CDR3aa: CATETRNTYEQYF
abundance: -; d_gene: TRBD1; j_gene: TRBJ2-7; v_gene: TRBV5-1; CDR3nt: TGCGCCAGCAGCTTGTTTTTGACAGGGGGGTCCTACGAGCAGTACTTC; CDR3aa: CASSLFLTGGSYEQYF
abundance: -; d_gene: -; j_gene: TRBJ1-3; v_gene: TRBV9; CDR3nt: TGTGCCAGCAGCGTAGATAGCGACGGCCTCTCTGGAAACACCATATATTTT; CDR3aa: CASSVDSDGLSGNTIYF
abundance: -; d_gene: TRBD1; j_gene: TRBJ1-3; v_gene: TRBV28; CDR3nt: TGTGCCAGCATGGCGGGACAGGGTATCTACAGCTCTGGAAACACCATATATTTT; CDR3aa: CASMAGQGIYSSGNTIYF
abundance: many; d_gene: -; j_gene: TRBJ1-2; v_gene: TRBV14; CDR3nt: TGTGCCAGCAGCCAAGTAGCAGGGTGGCTTACTGGCTACACCTTC; CDR3aa: CASSQVAGWLTGYTF
abundance: -; d_gene: TRBD2; j_gene: TRBJ2-2; v_gene: TRBV9; CDR3nt: TGTGCCAGCAGCGTAGATCCTAGCGGGAGGATGACCGGGGAGCTGTTTTTT; CDR3aa: CASSVDPSGRMTGELFF
abundance: -; d_gene: TRBD2; j_gene: TRBJ2-3; v_gene: TRBV28; CDR3nt: TGTGCCAGCAGTCCTCCTAGCGGGAGTGGTACAGATACGCAGTATTTT; CDR3aa: CASSPPSGSGTDTQYF
abundance: -; d_gene: TRBD1; j_gene: TRBJ2-6; v_gene: TRBV24-1; CDR3nt: TGTGCCACCAGTGATGGGGGACAGGGCCCTTACTCTGGGGCCAACGTCCTGACTTTC; CDR3aa: CATSDGGQGPYSGANVLTF
abundance: -; d_gene: -; j_gene: TRBJ2-2; v_gene: TRBV6-5; CDR3nt: TGTGCCAGCAGTTACTCCCTTAGCGGCAACACCGGGGAGCTGTTTTTT; CDR3aa: CASSYSLSGNTGELFF
abundance: once; d_gene: TRBD2; j_gene: TRBJ2-2; v_gene: TRBV7-2; CDR3nt: TGTGCCAGCAGCTTAGATCGGGGGGACGGGGAGCTGTTTTTT; CDR3aa: CASSLDRGDGELFF
abundance: -; d_gene: -; j_gene: TRBJ2-7; v_gene: TRBV3-1/TRBV3-2; CDR3nt: TGTGCCAGCAGCCCAAATCCCCAGTCCTCCTACGAGCAGTACTTC; CDR3aa: CASSPNPQSSYEQYF
abundance: -; d_gene: TRBD1; j_gene: TRBJ1-2; v_gene: TRBV4-2; CDR3nt: TGTGCCAGCAGCCAAGATAGACAGGGAGATAACTATGGCTACACCTTC; CDR3aa: CASSQDRQGDNYGYTF
abundance: -; d_gene: -; j_gene: TRBJ2-7; v_gene: TRBV19; CDR3nt: TGTGCCAGTAGTCCGGCCGGGATCTCCGAGCAGTACTTC; CDR3aa: CASSPAGISEQYF
abundance: -; d_gene: TRBD1; j_gene: TRBJ1-2; v_gene: TRBV2; CDR3nt: TGTGCCAGCTGGGACAGGGAGAAGGGCTATGGCTACACCTTC; CDR3aa: CASWDREKGYGYTF
abundance: -; d_gene: -; j_gene: TRBJ1-2; v_gene: TRBV6-6; CDR3nt: TGTGCCAGCAGTTACGAACAGAACTATGGCTACACCTTC; CDR3aa: CASSYEQNYGYTF
abundance: few; d_gene: TRBD2; j_gene: TRBJ2-7; v_gene: TRBV5-1; CDR3nt: TGCGCCAGCAGCTTCCCTCGGACTAGCGGGAGGGATCACTCCTACGAGCAGTACTTC; CDR3aa: CASSFPRTSGRDHSYEQYF
abundance: -; d_gene: TRBD1; j_gene: TRBJ2-1; v_gene: TRBV25-1; CDR3nt: TGTGCCAGCAGTGTCCGACAGGGGGAGCAGTTCTTC; CDR3aa: CASSVRQGEQFF
abundance: -; d_gene: -; j_gene: TRBJ1-4; v_gene: TRBV13; CDR3nt: TGTGCCAGCAGCTTAGGCAGGTTGAGAGAAAAACTGTTTTTT; CDR3aa: CASSLGRLREKLFF
abundance: -; d_gene: -; j_gene: TRBJ1-1; v_gene: TRBV7-9; CDR3nt: TGTGCCAGCAGCTCCCAGGGTGGGAACACTGAAGCTTTCTTT; CDR3aa: CASSSQGGNTEAFF
abundance: -; d_gene: TRBD1; j_gene: TRBJ1-3; v_gene: TRBV6-5; CDR3nt: TGTGCCAGCAGTTCGACAGGGAAAGGAAACACCATATATTTT; CDR3aa: CASSSTGKGNTIYF
abundance: -; d_gene: TRBD1; j_gene: TRBJ1-5; v_gene: TRBV24-1; CDR3nt: TGTGCCACCAGTGACTCTACCGACAGGGGGTATCAGCCCCAGCATTTT; CDR3aa: CATSDSTDRGYQPQHF
abundance: -; d_gene: -; j_gene: TRBJ2-7; v_gene: TRBV25-1; CDR3nt: TGTGCCAGCAGTGCCTGGGACTCCCTCTCCTTC; CDR3aa: CASSAWDSLSF
abundance: -; d_gene: TRBD2; j_gene: TRBJ2-1; v_gene: TRBV28; CDR3nt: TGTGCCAGCCCCCCGTCGCGGGGGAGCTCCTACAATGAGCAGTTCTTC; CDR3aa: CASPPSRGSSYNEQFF
abundance: -; d_gene: -; j_gene: TRBJ1-2; v_gene: TRBV15; CDR3nt: TGTGCCACCAGCAAACGGGACACCTTGATCTATGGCTACACCTTC; CDR3aa: CATSKRDTLIYGYTF
abundance: -; d_gene: TRBD1; j_gene: TRBJ2-5; v_gene: TRBV24-1; CDR3nt: TGTGCCACCAGTTCCCGGGACAGGGGTGCGGAGACCCAGTACTTC; CDR3aa: CATSSRDRGAETQYF
abundance: -; d_gene: -; j_gene: TRBJ1-1; v_gene: TRBV5-5; CDR3nt: TGTGCCAGCAGCCTACAGGGATTTCGCTCTGAAGCTTTCTTT; CDR3aa: CASSLQGFRSEAFF
abundance: once; d_gene: -; j_gene: TRBJ1-3; v_gene: TRBV15; CDR3nt: TGTGCCACCAGCCTTCACAGACGTCGTGTTGGAAACACCATATATTTT; CDR3aa: CATSLHRRRVGNTIYF
abundance: -; d_gene: TRBD1; j_gene: TRBJ2-4; v_gene: TRBV6-6; CDR3nt: TGTGCCAGCAGTTACGGCCCGGGACAGGGAAACATTCAGTACTTC; CDR3aa: CASSYGPGQGNIQYF
abundance: -; d_gene: -; j_gene: TRBJ2-1; v_gene: TRBV7-9; CDR3nt: TGTGCCAGCAGCTTAACAGGGTACAATGAGCAGTTCTTC; CDR3aa: CASSLTGYNEQFF
abundance: -; d_gene: -; j_gene: TRBJ2-1; v_gene: TRBV9; CDR3nt: TGTGCCAGCAGCTCCCGCGGGGCCTCTCTTGGTGAGCAGTTCTTC; CDR3aa: CASSSRGASLGEQFF
abundance: -; d_gene: -; j_gene: TRBJ2-5; v_gene: TRBV7-9; CDR3nt: TGTGCCAGCAGCCTAAGACAGACAGTGCGTGGAGAGACCCAGTACTTC; CDR3aa: CASSLRQTVRGETQYF
abundance: -; d_gene: -; j_gene: TRBJ2-5; v_gene: TRBV10-3; CDR3nt: TGTGCCATCAGTGTTCAGGGGACCCCAGAGGAGACCCAGTACTTC; CDR3aa: CAISVQGTPEETQYF
abundance: -; d_gene: TRBD2; j_gene: TRBJ2-7; v_gene: TRBV20-1; CDR3nt: TGCAGTGCTAGTAGCGGGACTGCGTCCTACGAGCAGTACTTC; CDR3aa: CSASSGTASYEQYF
abundance: -; d_gene: TRBD2; j_gene: TRBJ2-1; v_gene: TRBV24-1; CDR3nt: TGTGCCACCAGGGCTAGCGGGATATGGGGCAATGAGCAGTTCTTC; CDR3aa: CATRASGIWGNEQFF
abundance: -; d_gene: -; j_gene: TRBJ2-4; v_gene: TRBV6-2/TRBV6-3; CDR3nt: TGTGCCAGCAGCCGCGGACAGATCCTAGCCAAAAACATTCAGTACTTC; CDR3aa: CASSRGQILAKNIQYF
abundance: few; d_gene: TRBD1; j_gene: TRBJ1-3; v_gene: TRBV9; CDR3nt: TGTGCCAGCAGCAACCGGGACAGTAACACCATATATTTT; CDR3aa: CASSNRDSNTIYF
abundance: -; d_gene: -; j_gene: TRBJ2-7; v_gene: TRBV21-1; CDR3nt: TGTGCCAGCAGCGGAGACAGGGGGCGCCTTCAATACGAGCAGTACTTC; CDR3aa: CASSGDRGRLQYEQYF
abundance: -; d_gene: TRBD2; j_gene: TRBJ2-3; v_gene: TRBV27; CDR3nt: TGTGCCAGCAGTCTCATGACCCTAAGCGGGAGGGATTCAGATACGCAGTATTTT; CDR3aa: CASSLMTLSGRDSDTQYF
abundance: -; d_gene: TRBD1; j_gene: TRBJ2-1; v_gene: TRBV19; CDR3nt: TGTGCCAGTACCCAACGGACAGGGAGCTCCTACAATGAGCAGTTCTTC; CDR3aa: CASTQRTGSSYNEQFF
abundance: -; d_gene: TRBD1; j_gene: TRBJ1-6; v_gene: TRBV7-9; CDR3nt: TGTGCCAGCAGCACGGGACAGGGGAGCTCCTATAATTCACCCCTCCACTTT; CDR3aa: CASSTGQGSSYNSPLHF
abundance: -; d_gene: -; j_gene: TRBJ1-2; v_gene: TRBV10-3; CDR3nt: TGTGCCATCAGTGAGTCGAGGACAGAAGGCTACACCTTC; CDR3aa: CAISESRTEGYTF
abundance: -; d_gene: -; j_gene: TRBJ2-7; v_gene: TRBV5-6; CDR3nt: TGTGCCAGCAGCTGGGGCCCCGAGCAGTACTTC; CDR3aa: CASSWGPEQYF
abundance: -; d_gene: -; j_gene: TRBJ2-2; v_gene: TRBV7-2; CDR3nt: TGTGCCAGCAGCCCACAAGTGGGAGGCACCGGGGAGCTGTTTTTT; CDR3aa: CASSPQVGGTGELFF
abundance: -; d_gene: -; j_gene: TRBJ2-1; v_gene: TRBV24-1; CDR3nt: TGTGCCACCAGTGATTTGGGACTTTCCCTCAATGAGCAGTTCTTC; CDR3aa: CATSDLGLSLNEQFF
abundance: -; d_gene: -; j_gene: TRBJ2-5; v_gene: TRBV5-4; CDR3nt: TGTGCCAGCAGCTTCTCCCAAGAGACCCAGTACTTC; CDR3aa: CASSFSQETQYF
abundance: -; d_gene: TRBD1; j_gene: TRBJ1-6; v_gene: TRBV4-3; CDR3nt: TGCGCCAGCAGCCTGACAGGGACCAATTCACCCCTCCACTTT; CDR3aa: CASSLTGTNSPLHF
abundance: few; d_gene: -; j_gene: TRBJ2-7; v_gene: TRBV28; CDR3nt: TGTGCCAGCAGTTTTTTAGGCAGGGCTTACGAGCAGTACTTC; CDR3aa: CASSFLGRAYEQYF
abundance: -; d_gene: -; j_gene: TRBJ2-7; v_gene: TRBV15; CDR3nt: TGTGCCACCAGCAGAGAACGGATTCCCGGGGAGCAGTACTTC; CDR3aa: CATSRERIPGEQYF